This T cell receptor beta chain was retrieved from a study of blood T cell repertoires in COVID-19. The germline V gene encodes CDR1 MDHEN and CDR2 SYDVKM. V was pared by 2 bases and J by 9 bases, with 11 bases between. The CDR3 is made up of 12 amino acids. Clones were read by immunoSEQ multiplex PCR, and TCRdb kept only the in-frame ones, dropping some. Of about 200,000 clones listed, about 86% were seen once; the top ten hold roughly 7.6%. Sequencing was carried out using peripheral blood. The rearrangement links TRBV28 to TRBJ2-7; a possible D gene is TRBD2 (6 bases). The clonotype originates from a woman aged 45-60 years with acute or convalescent COVID-19. Here the CDR3 DNA reads TGTGCCAGCAGTTTAGGGGAGGCTCGGCAGTACTTC. Translation gives CASSLGEARQYF.